This TCR beta chain derives from a study of T-cell memory formation after mild COVID-19. Unmatched junction bases numbered 1, after V lost 3 bases and J lost 3 bases. This CDR3 region has 13 residues. Germline V gene data show CDR1 as SQVTM and CDR2 as ANQGSEA. This clonotype was seen only a few times. TCRdb re-called the 5' RACE reads with MiXCR, one entry per CDR3 protein. The data contain some 120,000 distinct CDR3 sequences, 16% of them singletons. The source of this sequence is an adult woman who had mild COVID-19 (a few samples of this study predate the infection). Cell type and time point are not known. V gene TRBV29-1 combines with J gene TRBJ1-5; 8 nucleotides match TRBD1. Sequencing was performed on PBMCs or a T cell subset sorted from them (not recorded which). For the CDR3, the DNA is TGCAGCGTTGATCAGGGGGCCAATCAGCCCCAGCATTTT. Translated: CSVDQGANQPQHF. Supplemented by reference TRBV29-1 and TRBJ1-5, the full variable domain reads SAVISQKPSRDICQRGTSLTIQCQVDSQVTMMFWYRQQPGQSLTLIATANQGSEATYESGFVIDKFPISRPNLTFSTLTVSNMSPEDSSIYLCSVDQGANQPQHFGDGTRLSIL.